Here is one T cell receptor (beta chain) with its context. What it recognizes is unknown. The record originates from a study of cytomegalovirus exposure and HLA in healthy donors. Primers: 60 Vbeta forward and 13 Jbeta reverse. Original analysis: There were 80 million or so unique TCR beta chains by a later count, and around 10 million of them were shared. Data came from immunoSEQ multiplex PCR; TCRdb stores just in-frame clones and leaves some out. V, J and clone size reflect that table, while D and trimming were determined from the DNA. The repertoire holds 120,000 to 150,000 clones, with roughly 86% as singletons. Overall study results and limits: Some TCR beta chains (roughly 150 of them) were listed as cytomegalovirus-associated. HLA alleles were associated with fewer than 20,000 TCR beta sequences in a later analysis at 0.05 false discovery rate.

CDR1 and CDR2 (germline): LGHNA, YNFKEQ. This CDR3 spans 16 amino acids. J gave up 6 bases and V 4 bases, and 9 bases lay outside the gene matches. Source material: PBMCs. This chain uses TRBV4-2 with TRBJ2-1; TRBD2 matches 10 bases. This TCR was sampled from a young man in good health and CMV-seropositive. CDR3 protein: CASSRDGTSELNEQFF. The CDR3 DNA reads TGTGCCAGCAGCCGGGACGGGACTAGCGAACTCAATGAGCAGTTCTTC.